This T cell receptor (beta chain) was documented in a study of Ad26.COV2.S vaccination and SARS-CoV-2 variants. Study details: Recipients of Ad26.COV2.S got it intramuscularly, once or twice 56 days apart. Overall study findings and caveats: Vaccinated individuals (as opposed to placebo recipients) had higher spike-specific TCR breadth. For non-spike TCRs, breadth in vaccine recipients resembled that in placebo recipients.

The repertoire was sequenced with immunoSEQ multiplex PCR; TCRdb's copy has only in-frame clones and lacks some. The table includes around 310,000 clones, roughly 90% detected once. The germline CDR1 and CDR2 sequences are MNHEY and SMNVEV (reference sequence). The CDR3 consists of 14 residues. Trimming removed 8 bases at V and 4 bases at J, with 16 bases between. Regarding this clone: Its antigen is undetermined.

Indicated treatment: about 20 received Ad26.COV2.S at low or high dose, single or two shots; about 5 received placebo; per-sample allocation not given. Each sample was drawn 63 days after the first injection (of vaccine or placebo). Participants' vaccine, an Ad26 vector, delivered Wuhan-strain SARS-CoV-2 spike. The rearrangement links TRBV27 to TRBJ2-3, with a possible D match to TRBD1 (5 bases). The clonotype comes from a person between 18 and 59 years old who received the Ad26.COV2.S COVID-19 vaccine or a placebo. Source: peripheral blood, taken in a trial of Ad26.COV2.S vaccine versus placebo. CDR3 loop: CASSRQFGPDTQYF. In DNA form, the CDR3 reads TGTGCCAGCTCCCGACAGTTTGGCCCAGATACGCAGTATTTT.